This record looks at one T cell receptor (beta chain) sequence and its context. Its specificity is unknown. The data belong to a study of T-cell reconstitution after alpha-beta-depleted transplantation in children. Study findings and constraints: A year post-transplant, T-cell counts and diversity derived mostly from newly produced T cells. The study reportedly traced alpha-beta T cells about two months after transplant to several hundred expanded graft clones. Diversity of TCRbeta at day 60 was high in some patients, arising from surviving recipient T cells and thymic progenitors.

TCRbeta library construction was performed incorporating unique molecular identifiers. In TCRdb, the PCR reads were re-called with MiXCR into one record per CDR3 protein. This sample carries 800,000 to 1,000,000 distinct CDR3 sequences, roughly 31% of them seen once, and the ten largest clones take under 30%. The CDR3 sequence is 15 residues long. CDR1 is SQVTM, CDR2 ANQGSEA, per germline. The J segment lost 5 bases and the V segment lost 5 bases, leaving 7 bases of the junction unmatched. Sequenced here: PBMCs, mostly from graft donor cells, sampled 360 days after TCRalphabeta/CD19-depleted stem cell transplant. This clonotype originated in a boy in the first two years of life who had a stem cell transplant for SCID, so the T cells may come from the graft donor. The V and J genes are TRBV29-1 and TRBJ2-1; TRBD2 matches 12 bases. The CDR3, as DNA: TGCAGCGTTTCTCCCCTAGCGGGGGGGCACAATGAGCAGTTCTTC. It translates to CSVSPLAGGHNEQFF.